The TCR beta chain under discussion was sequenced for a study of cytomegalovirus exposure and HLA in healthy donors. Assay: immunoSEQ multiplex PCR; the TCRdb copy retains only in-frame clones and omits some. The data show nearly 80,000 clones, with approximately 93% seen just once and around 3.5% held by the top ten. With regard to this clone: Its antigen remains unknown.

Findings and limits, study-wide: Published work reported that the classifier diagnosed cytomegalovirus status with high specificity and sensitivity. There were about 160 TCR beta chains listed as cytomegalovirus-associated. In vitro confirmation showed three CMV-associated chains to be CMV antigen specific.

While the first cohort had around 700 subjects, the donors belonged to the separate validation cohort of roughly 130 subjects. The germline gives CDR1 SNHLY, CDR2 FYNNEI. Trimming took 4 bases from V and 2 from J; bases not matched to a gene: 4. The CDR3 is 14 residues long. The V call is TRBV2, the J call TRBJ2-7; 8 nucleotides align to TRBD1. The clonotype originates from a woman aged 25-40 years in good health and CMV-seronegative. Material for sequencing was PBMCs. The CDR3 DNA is TGTGCCAGCAGTGGACAGGGGCCCCCCTACGAGCAGTACTTC. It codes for CASSGQGPPYEQYF.